The 7 T cell receptor beta chains in this list originate from one sample, sequenced in a study of blood T cell repertoires in COVID-19. Clones were sequenced by immunoSEQ multiplex PCR, and TCRdb holds only the in-frame ones, with some missing. The repertoire holds 150,000 to 200,000 clones, with 86% as singletons. Material for sequencing was peripheral blood. Receptor source: a woman of 80 years or more in a cohort sampled during active or convalescent COVID-19.

The chain couples TRBV5-1 to TRBJ2-5, with 11 bases aligning to TRBD2. CDR1 is SGHRS and CDR2 is YFSETQ in the germline V gene. The CDR3 is 16 amino acids. V dropped 3 bases and J dropped 2; count of bases not matched to a gene: 6. The CDR3 sequence is CASSSGTSGLQETQYF. CDR3 DNA sequence: TGCGCCAGCAGCTCCGGGACTAGCGGATTACAAGAGACCCAGTACTTC.

Here the CDR3 reads CASSMAGSSGNTIYF. Here the CDR3 DNA reads TGTGCCAGTAGTATGGCGGGGAGCTCTGGAAACACCATATATTTT. V usage is TRBV19 and J usage is TRBJ1-3; no reliable D call. Per germline, CDR1 LNHDA and CDR2 SQIVND (reference sequence). The CDR3 has 15 residues. V was cut by 3 bases and J by 0 bases, with 9 bases left in between.

The chain has TRBV7-9 and TRBJ1-2, with a tentative D call TRBD1 (6 bases). This CDR3 contains 15 residues. The V end was cut by 5 bases, the J end by 4 bases, with 17 bases between. Germline V gives CDR1 SEHNR, CDR2 FQNEAQ (reference sequence). CDR3 sequence (DNA): TGTGCCAGCAGCCCAAGGTACGGGGACATCTATGGCTACACCTTC. Translating gives CASSPRYGDIYGYTF.

The chain recombines TRBV7-9 with TRBJ2-1; no clear D. Between the trimmed V and J ends, which lost 5 bases and 4 bases, there was a span of 15 bases. Looked up from germline, CDR1 is SEHNR and CDR2 is FQNEAQ (reference sequence). The CDR3 totals 15 residues. Here the CDR3 DNA reads TGTGCCAGCAGCCCCCCGAGTGGGCGATACAATGAGCAGTTCTTC. Translating it yields CASSPPSGRYNEQFF.

Only one count was recorded for this clone. The chain couples TRBV11-2 to TRBJ1-6; 7 bases match TRBD1. The germline gives CDR1 SGHAT, CDR2 FQNNGV. V trimming: 5 bases; J trimming: 6 bases; junction bases outside the gene matches: 7. The CDR3 contains 15 residues. In DNA form, the CDR3 reads TGTGCCAGCAGCATACAGGGGAGTCGTAATTCACCCCTCCACTTT. Protein sequence: CASSIQGSRNSPLHF.

This clone occurred once. The V call is TRBV7-8, the J call TRBJ2-3; 9 bases fit TRBD2. The CDR3 is 16 residues long. The germline gives CDR1 SGHVS, CDR2 FQNEAQ. V dropped 2 bases and J dropped 4; count of bases not matched to a gene: 7. CDR3 sequence reads: CASSLPLRGGPDTQYF. The CDR3 DNA sequence: TGTGCCAGCAGCTTACCGCTGCGGGGGGGCCCAGATACGCAGTATTTT.

In its sample, this clone was seen a few times. The rearrangement uses TRBV2 and TRBJ1-1, with no clear D. The CDR3 loop spans 14 amino acids. Germline CDR1 reads SNHLY; CDR2 reads FYNNEI. V was shortened by 5 bases and J by 0 bases, with 10 bases between the two germline ends. Written as DNA, the CDR3 is TGTGCCAGCAGTTCCCCCCCTATGAACACTGAAGCTTTCTTT. As protein: CASSSPPMNTEAFF.